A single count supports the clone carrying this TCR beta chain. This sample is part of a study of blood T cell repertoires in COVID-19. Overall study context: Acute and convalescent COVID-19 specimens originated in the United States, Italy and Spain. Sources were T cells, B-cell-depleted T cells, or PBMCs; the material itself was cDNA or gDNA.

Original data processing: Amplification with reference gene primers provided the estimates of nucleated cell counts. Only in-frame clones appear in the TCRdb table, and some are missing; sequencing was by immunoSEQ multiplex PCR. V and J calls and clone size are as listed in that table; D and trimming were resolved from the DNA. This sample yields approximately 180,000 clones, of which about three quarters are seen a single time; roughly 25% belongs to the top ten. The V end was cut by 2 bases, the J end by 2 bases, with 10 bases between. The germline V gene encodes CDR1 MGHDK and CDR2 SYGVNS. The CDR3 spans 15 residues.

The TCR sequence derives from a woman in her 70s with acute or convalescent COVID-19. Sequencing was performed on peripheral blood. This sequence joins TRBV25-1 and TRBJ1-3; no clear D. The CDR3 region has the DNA TGTGCCAGCAGTGAACATACGGGGACTGGAAACACCATATATTTT. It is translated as CASSEHTGTGNTIYF.